A single sample is the source of the 31 T cell receptor beta chains below, sequenced in a study of T cell repertoires in cytomegalovirus infection (dated by TCRdb to the late 2010s). The antigens for these receptors are not known. The sequencer listed for this sample is Illumina HiSeq 1500. TCRdb reran the public reads through fastp at Q25 and MiXCR, keeping productive beta chains. CDR3 protein sequences are deduplicated, and each keeps its most common genes and DNA. Within this sample are around 430,000 distinct CDR3 sequences, with approximately 46% of them counted one time only. The ten largest account for just under 45% of the sample. What the treatment or condition label conveys for this sample: in vitro stimulation with specific CMV peptide epitopes to enrich CMV-specific T cells. The sequences come from cultured PBMCs, collected from culture after CMV antigen stimulation. The receptor set was obtained from a human donor in good health (CMV status not recorded). Some clones in this sample may be carry-over from other donors' samples.

The chain has TRBV20-1 and TRBJ2-2; TRBD2 aligns across 8 bases. The CDR3 spans 14 residues. V dropped 5 bases and J dropped 3; count of bases not matched to a gene: 5. Germline V CDR1 and CDR2: DFQATT, SNEGSKA (reference sequence). In nucleotides, the CDR3 is TGCAGTGCTGGTAGCGGGACGGACACCGGGGAGCTGTTTTTT. Translation: CSAGSGTDTGELFF.

The V call is TRBV7-9, the J call TRBJ1-6; perhaps TRBD1 as D (5 bases). The germline V gene encodes CDR1 SEHNR and CDR2 FQNEAQ (reference sequence). Trimming shortened V by 4 bases and J by 13 bases, and 17 bases separated the two germline ends. CDR3 length: 14 amino acids. The CDR3 loop is CASSSNSRGTPLHF. The CDR3 nucleotides are TGTGCCAGCAGCTCGAATTCCCGAGGGACGCCCCTCCACTTT.

This clonotype was seen a few times. The chain has TRBV7-9 and TRBJ1-2, with D maybe TRBD1 (6 bases). Looked up from germline, CDR1 is SEHNR and CDR2 is FQNEAQ (reference sequence). The CDR3 covers 15 residues. Trimming removed 5 bases from V and 7 bases from J, with 20 bases in between. CDR3 nucleotide sequence: TGTGCCAGCAGCCTGTCAGGGGCGGGGCAAGGTGGCTACACCTTC. It encodes CASSLSGAGQGGYTF. Filled out from reference TRBV7-9 and TRBJ1-2, the complete variable domain reads DTGVSQNPRHKITKRGQNVTFRCDPISEHNRLYWYRQTLGQGPEFLTYFQNEAQLEKSRLLSDRFSAERPKGSFSTLEIQRTEQGDSAMYLCASSLSGAGQGGYTFGSGTRLTVV.

This clonotype was picked up a small number of times. The chain combines TRBV7-2 with TRBJ2-7, with D tentatively TRBD1 (5 bases). The CDR3 extends over 12 amino acids. Germline V gene data show CDR1 as SGHTA and CDR2 as FQGNSA. With 4 bases removed from V and 4 bases from J, the gap between germline ends came to 8 bases. The CDR3 is CASSSRAYEQYF. In nucleotides, the CDR3 is TGTGCCAGCAGCTCCAGGGCTTACGAGCAGTACTTC.

The rearrangement joins TRBV20-1 to TRBJ2-5; 9 bases are a match to TRBD2. The CDR3 contains 14 residues. V was pared by 4 bases and J by 2 bases, with 5 bases of the junction left unmatched. CDR1 DFQATT and CDR2 SNEGSKA come from the germline V gene (reference sequence). The DNA for the CDR3 is TGCAGTGCTATTTCTAGCGGGGCTCAAGAGACCCAGTACTTC. This gives the protein CSAISSGAQETQYF.

This clonotype was recorded at least ten times. J is TRBJ1-1 and V is TRBV7-2; perhaps TRBD1 as D (5 bases). This CDR3 is 13 amino acids long. The germline CDR1 and CDR2 sequences are SGHTA and FQGNSA. V was trimmed by 6 bases and J by 4 bases, leaving 12 bases between them. The CDR3 DNA reads TGTGCCAGCAGTGAGGGGTTCGGCACTGAAGCTTTCTTT. Translation gives CASSEGFGTEAFF.

The chain is built from TRBV10-2 and TRBJ2-7; no definite D call. The length of the CDR3 is 14 residues. From germline, CDR1 is WSHSY and CDR2 SAAADI. Trimming took off 0 bases at V and 4 bases at J, with 10 bases between the two ends. For the CDR3, the DNA is TGCGCCAGCAGTGAGTCTAGGGTTGATTACGAGCAGTACTTC. Its protein product is CASSESRVDYEQYF.

CDR3: CASSEGAGFSTDTQYF. Written as DNA, the CDR3 is TGTGCCAGCAGTGAAGGGGCAGGTTTTAGCACAGATACGCAGTATTTT. The chain is built from TRBV25-1 and TRBJ2-3; a weak D match, TRBD1 (5 bases). The CDR3 contains 16 residues. V was cut by 2 bases and J by 0 bases, with 12 bases left in between. Per the germline V gene, CDR1 is MGHDK and CDR2 is SYGVNS. Based on the CDR3 plus reference TRBV25-1 and TRBJ2-3, the full variable domain is EADIYQTPRYLVIGTGKKITLECSQTMGHDKMYWYQQDPGMELHLIHYSYGVNSTEKGDLSSESTVSRIRTEHFPLTLESARPSHTSQYLCASSEGAGFSTDTQYFGPGTRLTVL.

CDR3 nucleotide sequence: TGTGCCAGCAGCTCCTTAGTCGCCGGGGGCTCACCCCTCCACTTT. This codes for CASSSLVAGGSPLHF. The chain has TRBV12-3 or TRBV12-4 and TRBJ1-6; possible D gene TRBD1, 6 bases. The ends were cut back, 6 bases at V and 10 bases at J, with 19 bases in the middle. The CDR3 is 15 residues long.

The chain links TRBV12-3 or TRBV12-4 to TRBJ2-1, with D perhaps TRBD2 (6 bases). This CDR3 has 13 residues. V dropped 6 bases and J dropped 6 bases, with 12 bases sitting between them. DNA of the CDR3: TGTGCCAGCAGCCCGGACTATATCAATGAGCAGTTCTTC. As protein: CASSPDYINEQFF.

The chain recombines TRBV6-2 or TRBV6-3 with TRBJ1-1; no definite D call. Germline CDR1 and CDR2: MNHEY and SVGEGT. V lost 5 bases to trimming and J lost 0 bases, with 13 bases between them. The CDR3 contains 15 residues. The CDR3 spells CASSLPLTMNTEAFF. As DNA, the CDR3 is TGTGCCAGCAGTCTTCCTCTCACGATGAACACTGAAGCTTTCTTT.

This clonotype was recorded once. This sequence joins TRBV5-1 and TRBJ2-5; TRBD2 is a possible D gene (5 bases). CDR3 length: 15 amino acids. Germline values: CDR1 SGHRS, CDR2 YFSETQ. Trimming took 6 bases from V and 4 from J, leaving 19 bases between them. This chain's CDR3 is CASNPSLGRGETQYF. CDR3 coding DNA: TGCGCCAGCAACCCCTCCCTGGGTCGGGGAGAGACCCAGTACTTC. Full variable domain (missing parts from reference TRBV5-1 and TRBJ2-5): KAGVTQTPRYLIKTRGQQVTLSCSPISGHRSVSWYQQTPGQGLQFLFEYFSETQRNKGNFPGRFSGRQFSNSRSEMNVSTLELGDSALYLCASNPSLGRGETQYFGPGTRLLVL.

The chain employs TRBV29-1 and TRBJ2-7; D is unclear. V shed 4 bases and J shed 2 bases, with 9 bases lying between them. CDR3 length equals 12 residues. Germline V lookup: CDR1 SQVTM, CDR2 ANQGSEA. The CDR3 sequence is CSVVGTPYEQYF. The CDR3 region has the DNA TGCAGCGTTGTTGGTACTCCCTACGAGCAGTACTTC.

V and J are TRBV6-5 and TRBJ2-4; D ambiguous. CDR1 and CDR2 (germline): MNHEY, SVGAGI. The CDR3 runs to 13 residues. Deletions cut 3 bases from V and 7 bases from J, with 10 bases between. CDR3 nucleotides: TGTGCCAGCAGTTATGGGGTTTCGAACATTCAGTACTTC. This translates into CASSYGVSNIQYF.

This clonotype was detected only a few times. The chain couples TRBV20-1 to TRBJ2-5; D remains ambiguous. V was cut by 0 bases and J by 2 bases, with 13 bases left in between. Germline values: CDR1 DFQATT, CDR2 SNEGSKA (reference sequence). This CDR3 region has 15 residues. The CDR3 loop is CSARDPRGKQETQYF. The CDR3 DNA follows: TGCAGTGCTAGAGATCCACGCGGAAAACAAGAGACCCAGTACTTC.

V gene TRBV27 combines with J gene TRBJ1-4, with 11 bases identical to TRBD1. The CDR3 covers 14 residues. J was trimmed by 7 bases and V by 6 bases; bases with no gene match: 4. CDR1 and CDR2 from the germline V gene are MNHEY and SMNVEV (reference sequence). The CDR3 DNA sequence: TGTGCCAGCAGGTTCGGGACAGGGGGTGAAAAACTGTTTTTT. It encodes CASRFGTGGEKLFF.

This chain links TRBV19 with TRBJ2-7; maybe TRBD1 (6 bases). From germline, CDR1 is LNHDA and CDR2 SQIVND (reference sequence). Trimming removed 5 bases from V and 1 base from J, with 12 bases in between. This CDR3 is 14 amino acids long. The CDR3 DNA sequence: TGTGCCAGTAGTCCGACAACAGGGTCCTACGAGCAGTACTTC. Amino acid sequence: CASSPTTGSYEQYF.

This clonotype was detected a few times. This rearrangement joins TRBV11-2 to TRBJ2-1; D is ambiguous. V lost 4 bases and J 2 bases, leaving 18 bases between the germline ends. Germline V gives CDR1 SGHAT, CDR2 FQNNGV. CDR3 length: 17 amino acids. The CDR3 sequence: CASSSMSRRTAYNEQFF. In DNA, the CDR3 is TGTGCCAGCAGCTCAATGTCTAGACGAACAGCCTACAATGAGCAGTTCTTC.

This rearrangement joins TRBV6-8 to TRBJ2-3, with D unresolved. Looked up from germline, CDR1 is MNHGY and CDR2 is SAAAGT. Deletions cut 0 bases from V and 4 bases from J, with 8 bases between. The CDR3 is 14 residues long. Here the CDR3 DNA reads TGTGCCAGCAGTTACTCCGTGGTCCCAGATACGCAGTATTTT. Amino acid sequence: CASSYSVVPDTQYF.

This clonotype turned up a few times. The gene calls are TRBV12-3 or TRBV12-4 and TRBJ2-7; TRBD2 agrees at 14 bases. The CDR3 runs to 19 residues. Trimming at V came to 5 bases and at J to 3 bases, leaving 15 bases not matched to a gene. For the CDR3, the DNA is TGTGCCAGCAGTCCCGGGACTAGCGGGAGTGCTATTGTAAGCTACGAGCAGTACTTC. This sequence encodes CASSPGTSGSAIVSYEQYF.

This clonotype was counted a few times. The rearrangement links TRBV7-2 to TRBJ2-5; possible D gene TRBD1, 6 bases. This CDR3 comprises 13 residues. Trimming pared 2 bases from V and 5 bases from J, leaving 9 bases between. Germline values: CDR1 SGHTA, CDR2 FQGNSA. The CDR3 DNA reads TGTGCCAGCAGCTTATTACAGGGTGAGACCCAGTACTTC. Translation gives CASSLLQGETQYF.

The chain combines TRBV2 with TRBJ1-2; 9 bases are shared with TRBD1. Losses at the gene ends were 7 bases for V and 4 bases for J; bases not matched to a gene: 7. CDR1 is SNHLY, CDR2 FYNNEI, per germline. The CDR3 extends over 14 amino acids. CDR3 region: CASNPGQGGYGYTF. CDR3 in DNA: TGTGCCAGCAACCCGGGACAGGGAGGCTATGGCTACACCTTC.

This clonotype was counted once. This chain joins TRBV20-1 and TRBJ2-7; D may correspond to TRBD1 or TRBD2 (5 bases each). The germline V gene has CDR1 DFQATT and CDR2 SNEGSKA (reference sequence). This CDR3 spans 14 amino acids. Trimming stripped 5 bases from V and 7 bases from J, with 21 bases between. CDR3 sequence reads: CSAGPPGPNPEQYF. The CDR3 region has the DNA TGCAGTGCTGGACCTCCGGGACCCAACCCTGAGCAGTACTTC.

The J gene is TRBJ2-1, the V gene TRBV20-1; 13 bases agree with TRBD2. CDR1 is DFQATT and CDR2 is SNEGSKA in the germline V gene (reference sequence). This CDR3 is 15 amino acids long. With 3 bases clipped from V and 9 bases from J, the junction kept 8 bases outside the gene matches. CDR3 sequence reads: CSASRLAGGRGEQFF. CDR3 nucleotide sequence: TGCAGTGCTAGCCGACTAGCGGGAGGTAGGGGTGAGCAGTTCTTC.

V is TRBV7-2 and J is TRBJ2-1, with D tentatively TRBD2 (7 bases). V lost 1 base and J 6 bases, leaving 10 bases between the germline ends. The CDR3 is 14 amino acids. Germline CDR1 is SGHTA and CDR2 is FQGNSA. CDR3: CASSLGAGANEQFF. DNA for the CDR3: TGTGCCAGCAGCTTAGGTGCGGGGGCCAATGAGCAGTTCTTC.

The chain is built from TRBV14 and TRBJ1-1; 8 bases are shared with TRBD1. CDR3 length: 13 amino acids. CDR1 and CDR2 from the germline V gene are SGHDN and FVKESK. V shed 8 bases, J shed 7 bases, and the junction held 9 bases outside the gene matches. The CDR3 loop is CASGNTGGHEAFF. In DNA form, the CDR3 reads TGTGCCAGCGGAAATACAGGGGGGCATGAAGCTTTCTTT.

The chain joins TRBV14 to TRBJ2-7; 8 positions match TRBD1. CDR3 size: 17 residues. Germline-derived CDR1 and CDR2 are SGHDN and FVKESK. J lost 2 bases, V lost 2 bases, and 11 bases had no gene match. The CDR3: CASSQIPRDRQTYEQYF. The CDR3 DNA is TGTGCCAGCAGCCAAATTCCCCGGGACAGGCAAACCTACGAGCAGTACTTC.

The chain joins TRBV5-1 to TRBJ1-1, with a tentative D call TRBD1 (5 bases). Trimming left V 1 base short and J 6 bases short, with 13 bases between. The CDR3 is 14 residues long. Germline V CDR1 and CDR2: SGHRS, YFSETQ. CDR3 DNA sequence: TGCGCCAGCAGCTTGAGGTGGGGGGAGGCTGAAGCTTTCTTT. Its translation is CASSLRWGEAEAFF.

The chain employs TRBV12-3 or TRBV12-4 and TRBJ2-7; D gene unclear. V lost 6 bases, J lost 4 bases, and 19 bases lay in between. The length of the CDR3 is 15 residues. The CDR3 spells CASSSDGPPDYEQYF. DNA for the CDR3: TGTGCCAGCAGCTCCGATGGGCCGCCCGATTACGAGCAGTACTTC.

This clonotype has more than one count but fewer than ten. The chain combines TRBV18 with TRBJ2-2; TRBD2 might be the D (5 bases). The CDR3 totals 16 residues. Germline assignment: CDR1 KGHSH and CDR2 LQKENI. The V end lost 0 bases, the J end lost 6 bases, and 14 bases lay between the germline ends. CDR3: CASSPPQTGLAGELFF. CDR3 sequence (DNA): TGTGCCAGCTCACCACCCCAGACGGGGTTGGCCGGGGAGCTGTTTTTT.

This sequence joins TRBV12-3 or TRBV12-4 and TRBJ2-7; D remains unclear. Trimming shortened V by 7 bases and J by 4 bases, and 14 bases separated the two germline ends. This CDR3 region has 13 residues. CDR3 region: CASTRTGKYEQYF. CDR3 sequence (DNA): TGTGCCAGCACGAGAACCGGAAAATACGAGCAGTACTTC.